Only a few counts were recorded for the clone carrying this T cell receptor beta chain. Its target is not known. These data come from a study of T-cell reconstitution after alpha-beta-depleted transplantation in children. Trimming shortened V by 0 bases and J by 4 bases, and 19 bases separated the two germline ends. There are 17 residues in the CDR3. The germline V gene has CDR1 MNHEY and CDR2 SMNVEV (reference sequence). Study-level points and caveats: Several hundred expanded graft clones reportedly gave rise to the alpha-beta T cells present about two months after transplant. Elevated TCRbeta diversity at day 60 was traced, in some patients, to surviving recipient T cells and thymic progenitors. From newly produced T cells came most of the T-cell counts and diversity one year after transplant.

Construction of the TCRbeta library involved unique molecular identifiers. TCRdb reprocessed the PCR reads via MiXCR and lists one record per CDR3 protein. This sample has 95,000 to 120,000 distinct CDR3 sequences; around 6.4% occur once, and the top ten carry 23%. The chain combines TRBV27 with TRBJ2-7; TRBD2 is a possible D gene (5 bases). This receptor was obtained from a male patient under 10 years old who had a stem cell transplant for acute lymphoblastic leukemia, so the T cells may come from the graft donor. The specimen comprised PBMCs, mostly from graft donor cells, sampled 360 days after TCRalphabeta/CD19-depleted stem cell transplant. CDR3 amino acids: CASSLSWPLETIYEQYF. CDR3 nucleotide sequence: TGTGCCAGCAGTTTATCGTGGCCTCTCGAGACTATATACGAGCAGTACTTC.